This TCR beta chain came from a study of shared clonotypes between healthy human individuals. V lost 7 bases to trimming and J lost 3 bases; unmatched junction nucleotides: 5. The CDR3 loop spans 13 amino acids. Germline V gene lookup returns CDR1 MDHEN and CDR2 SYDVKM. Nashville, Tennessee was home to all donors, who were Caucasian adults. Data came from immunoSEQ multiplex PCR; TCRdb stores just in-frame clones and leaves some out. This repertoire shows approximately 640,000 clones, less than 95% found once; its top ten account for 34%. With respect to this clone: The antigen is unknown.

General observations from the study: Of the naive CD4 clonotypes, around 4.8% were shared across a handful of donors. In having few donors, the study represented limited genetic and exposure-history diversity.

The sample comprised memory CD8+ T cells from PBMCs. Subset: CD45RO+ cells pooled with CCR7-negative TemRA cells. The rearrangement uses TRBV28 and TRBJ2-7; TRBD2 matches at 8 bases. The receptor was isolated from a man younger than 30 in good health. Some clones in this sample may be carry-over from other donors' samples. The CDR3 region is CASIGGGSYEQYF. CDR3 sequence (DNA): TGTGCCAGCATCGGGGGGGGTAGCTACGAGCAGTACTTC. Combining the CDR3 with reference TRBV28 and TRBJ2-7 gives the whole variable domain DVKVTQSSRYLVKRTGEKVFLECVQDMDHENMFWYRQDPGLGLRLIYFSYDVKMKEKGDIPEGYSVSREKKERFSLILESASTNQTSMYLCASIGGGSYEQYFGPGTRLTVT.